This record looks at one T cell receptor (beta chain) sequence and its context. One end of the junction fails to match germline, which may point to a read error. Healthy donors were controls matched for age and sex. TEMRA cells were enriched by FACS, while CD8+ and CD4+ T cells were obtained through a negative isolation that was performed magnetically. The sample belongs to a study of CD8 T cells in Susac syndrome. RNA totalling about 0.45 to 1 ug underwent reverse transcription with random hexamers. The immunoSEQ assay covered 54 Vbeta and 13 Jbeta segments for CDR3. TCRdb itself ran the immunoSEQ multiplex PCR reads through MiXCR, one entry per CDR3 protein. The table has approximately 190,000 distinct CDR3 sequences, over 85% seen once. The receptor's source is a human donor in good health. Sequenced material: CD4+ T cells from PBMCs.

Here the CDR3 DNA reads TGTGCCAGCAGTTTAATCGGGAGGCCCAAGCTGGCCTTC. Its translation: CASSLIGRPKLAF. This chain uses TRBV27 with TRBJ2-1, with 7 positions matching TRBD2. The germline CDR1 and CDR2 sequences are MNHEY and SMNVEV (reference sequence). The CDR3 runs 13 residues.